Included here is one TCR beta chain sequence, with context. TCRdb's copy holds only in-frame clones and misses some; the assay was immunoSEQ multiplex PCR. Here the sample spans 350,000 or so clones, around 87% being singletons. The V gene end was trimmed by 4 bases and the J gene end by 2 bases; junction bases not matched to a gene: 5. The CDR3 length is 15 residues. Germline loops: CDR1 MNHEY, CDR2 SVGAGI. The data originate from a study of blood T cell repertoires in COVID-19. Study in general: T cells, B-cell-depleted T cells, or PBMCs provided the cDNA or gDNA that served as material.

This receptor was taken from a man between 18 and 35 years old with active or convalescent COVID-19. This chain joins TRBV6-5 and TRBJ1-3; the match to TRBD1 covers 7 bases. Source material: peripheral blood. CDR3 loop: CASSSDRVTGNTIYF. CDR3 sequence (DNA): TGTGCCAGCAGTTCTGACAGGGTGACTGGAAACACCATATATTTT.